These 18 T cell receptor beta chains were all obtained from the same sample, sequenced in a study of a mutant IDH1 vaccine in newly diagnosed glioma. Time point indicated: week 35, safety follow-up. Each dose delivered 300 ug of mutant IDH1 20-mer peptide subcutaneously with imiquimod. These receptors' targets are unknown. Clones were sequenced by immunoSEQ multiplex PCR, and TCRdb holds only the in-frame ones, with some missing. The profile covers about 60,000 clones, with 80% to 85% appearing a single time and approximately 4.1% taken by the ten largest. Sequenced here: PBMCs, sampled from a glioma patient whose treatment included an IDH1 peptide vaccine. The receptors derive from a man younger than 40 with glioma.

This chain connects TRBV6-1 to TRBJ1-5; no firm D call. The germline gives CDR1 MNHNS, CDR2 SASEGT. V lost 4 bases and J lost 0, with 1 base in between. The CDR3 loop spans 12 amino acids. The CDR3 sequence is CASSVSNQPQHF. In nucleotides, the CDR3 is TGTGCCAGCAGTGTTAGCAATCAGCCCCAGCATTTT.

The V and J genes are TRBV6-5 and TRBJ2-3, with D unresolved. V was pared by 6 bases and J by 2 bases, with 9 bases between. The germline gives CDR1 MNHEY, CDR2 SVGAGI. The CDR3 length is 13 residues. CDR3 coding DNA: TGTGCCAGCAGGGAGAGGTTCACAGATACGCAGTATTTT. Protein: CASRERFTDTQYF.

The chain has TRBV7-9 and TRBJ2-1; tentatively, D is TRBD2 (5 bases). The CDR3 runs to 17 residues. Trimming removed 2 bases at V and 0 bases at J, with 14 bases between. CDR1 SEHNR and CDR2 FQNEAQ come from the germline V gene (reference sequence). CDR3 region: CASSLNALGSSYNEQFF. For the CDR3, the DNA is TGTGCCAGCAGCTTAAATGCTCTTGGGAGCTCCTACAATGAGCAGTTCTTC.

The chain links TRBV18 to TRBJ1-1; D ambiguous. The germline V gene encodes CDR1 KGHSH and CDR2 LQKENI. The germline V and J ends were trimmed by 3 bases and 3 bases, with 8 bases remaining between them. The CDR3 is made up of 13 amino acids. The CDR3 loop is CASSPSQDTEAFF. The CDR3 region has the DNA TGTGCCAGCTCACCGTCCCAAGACACTGAAGCTTTCTTT.

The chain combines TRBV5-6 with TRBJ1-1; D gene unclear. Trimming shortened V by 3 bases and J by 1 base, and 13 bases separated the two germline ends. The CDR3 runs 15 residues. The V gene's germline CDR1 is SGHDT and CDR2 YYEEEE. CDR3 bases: TGTGCCAGCAGCTCCCTGGGTCTGTCGAACACTGAAGCTTTCTTT. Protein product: CASSSLGLSNTEAFF.

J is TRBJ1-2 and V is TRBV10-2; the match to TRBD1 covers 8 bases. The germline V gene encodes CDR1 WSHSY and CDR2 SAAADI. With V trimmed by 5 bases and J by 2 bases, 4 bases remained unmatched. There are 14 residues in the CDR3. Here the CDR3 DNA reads TGCGCCAGCAGTCGGCAGGGGGCGAACTATGGCTACACCTTC. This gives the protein CASSRQGANYGYTF.

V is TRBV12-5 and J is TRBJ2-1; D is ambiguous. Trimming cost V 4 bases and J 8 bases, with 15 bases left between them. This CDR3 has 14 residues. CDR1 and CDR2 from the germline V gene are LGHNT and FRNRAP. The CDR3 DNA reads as TGTGCTAGTGGTTCACGGCCACTTCTGGATGAGCAGTTCTTC. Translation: CASGSRPLLDEQFF.

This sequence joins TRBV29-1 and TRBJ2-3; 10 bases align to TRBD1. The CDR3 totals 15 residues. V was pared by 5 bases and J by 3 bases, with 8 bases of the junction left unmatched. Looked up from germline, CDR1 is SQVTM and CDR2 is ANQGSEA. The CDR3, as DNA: TGCAGCGTTCGAGGGACAGGGGTAGGAACAGATACGCAGTATTTT. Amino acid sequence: CSVRGTGVGTDTQYF.

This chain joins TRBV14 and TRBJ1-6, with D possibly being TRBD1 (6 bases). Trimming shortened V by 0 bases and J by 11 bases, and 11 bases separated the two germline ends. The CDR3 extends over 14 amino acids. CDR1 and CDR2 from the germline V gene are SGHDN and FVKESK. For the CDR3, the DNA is TGTGCCAGCAGCCAAGAAGTGCCAGGGGCACCCCTCCACTTT. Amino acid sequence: CASSQEVPGAPLHF.

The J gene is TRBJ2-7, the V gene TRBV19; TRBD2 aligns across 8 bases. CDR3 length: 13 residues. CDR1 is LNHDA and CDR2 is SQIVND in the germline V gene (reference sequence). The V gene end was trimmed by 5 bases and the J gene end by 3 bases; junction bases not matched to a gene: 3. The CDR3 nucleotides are TGTGCCAGTAGTGCCGGGACTAGCTACGAGCAGTACTTC. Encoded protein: CASSAGTSYEQYF.

The CDR3 here is CASNAGGGETQYF. The CDR3 region has the DNA TGTGCCAGCAACGCAGGGGGCGGGGAGACCCAGTACTTC. The chain couples TRBV2 to TRBJ2-5, with 8 bases aligning to TRBD1. CDR1 and CDR2 from the germline V gene are SNHLY and FYNNEI. The CDR3 is made up of 13 amino acids. V lost 7 bases, J lost 5 bases, and 6 bases stayed unmatched.

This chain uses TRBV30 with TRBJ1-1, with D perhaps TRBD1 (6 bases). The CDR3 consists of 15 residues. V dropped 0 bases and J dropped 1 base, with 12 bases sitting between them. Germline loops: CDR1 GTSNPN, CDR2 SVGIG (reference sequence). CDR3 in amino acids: CAWSVPWTANTEAFF. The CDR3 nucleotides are TGTGCCTGGAGTGTCCCATGGACAGCGAACACTGAAGCTTTCTTT.

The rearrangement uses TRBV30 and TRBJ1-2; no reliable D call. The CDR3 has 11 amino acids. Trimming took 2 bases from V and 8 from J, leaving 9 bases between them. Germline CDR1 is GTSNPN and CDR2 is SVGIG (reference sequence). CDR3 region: CAWSLGLGYTF. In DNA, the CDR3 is TGTGCCTGGAGTCTAGGGTTAGGCTACACCTTC.

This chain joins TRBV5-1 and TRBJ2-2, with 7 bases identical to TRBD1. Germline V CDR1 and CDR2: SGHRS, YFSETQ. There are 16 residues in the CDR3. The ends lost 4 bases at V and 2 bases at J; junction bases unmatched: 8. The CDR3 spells CASSRGTATNTGELFF. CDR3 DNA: TGCGCCAGCAGCAGAGGGACAGCCACTAACACCGGGGAGCTGTTTTTT.

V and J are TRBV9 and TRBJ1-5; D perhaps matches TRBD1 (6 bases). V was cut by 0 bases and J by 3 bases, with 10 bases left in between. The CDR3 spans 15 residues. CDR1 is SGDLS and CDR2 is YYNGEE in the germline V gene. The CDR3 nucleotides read TGTGCCAGCAGCGTAGCCGGGGGCACCAATCAGCCCCAGCATTTT. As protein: CASSVAGGTNQPQHF.

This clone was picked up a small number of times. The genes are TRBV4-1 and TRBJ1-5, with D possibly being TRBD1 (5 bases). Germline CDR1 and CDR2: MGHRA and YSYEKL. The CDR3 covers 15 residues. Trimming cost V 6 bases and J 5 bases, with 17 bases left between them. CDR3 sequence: CASRPQGRGDQPQHF. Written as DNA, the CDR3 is TGCGCCAGCAGGCCGCAGGGCCGGGGCGATCAGCCCCAGCATTTT.

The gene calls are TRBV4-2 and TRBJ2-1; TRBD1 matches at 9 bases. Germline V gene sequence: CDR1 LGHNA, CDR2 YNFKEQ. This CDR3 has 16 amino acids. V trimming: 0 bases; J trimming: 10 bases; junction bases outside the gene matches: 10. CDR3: CASSQERGQGPPEQFF. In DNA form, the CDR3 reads TGTGCCAGCAGCCAAGAGAGGGGACAGGGACCCCCCGAGCAGTTCTTC.

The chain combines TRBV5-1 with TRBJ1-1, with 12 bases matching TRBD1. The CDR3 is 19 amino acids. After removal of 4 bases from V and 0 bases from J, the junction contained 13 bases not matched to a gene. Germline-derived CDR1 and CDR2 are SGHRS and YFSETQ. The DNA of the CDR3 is TGCGCCAGCAGCCTCCGGGACAGGGGGCGCCTGGGAATGAACACTGAAGCTTTCTTT. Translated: CASSLRDRGRLGMNTEAFF.